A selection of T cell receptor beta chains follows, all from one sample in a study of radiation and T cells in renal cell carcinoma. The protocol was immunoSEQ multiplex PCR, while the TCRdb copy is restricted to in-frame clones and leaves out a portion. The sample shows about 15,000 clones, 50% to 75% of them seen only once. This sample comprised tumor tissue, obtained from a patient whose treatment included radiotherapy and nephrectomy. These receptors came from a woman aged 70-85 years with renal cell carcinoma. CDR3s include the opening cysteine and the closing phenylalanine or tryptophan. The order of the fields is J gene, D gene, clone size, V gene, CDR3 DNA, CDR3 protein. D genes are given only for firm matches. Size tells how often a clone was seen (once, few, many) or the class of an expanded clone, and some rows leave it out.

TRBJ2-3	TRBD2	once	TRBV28	TGTGCCAGCAGTTTAATGGCGGGAGGGGTCGATACGCAGTATTTT	CASSLMAGGVDTQYF
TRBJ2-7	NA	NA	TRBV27	TGTGCCAGCAGTTTAGTCGGGACTGCCTCCTACGAGCAGTACTTC	CASSLVGTASYEQYF
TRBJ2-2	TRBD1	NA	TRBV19	TGTGCCAGTAGTGCCCGGGACAGGGGCCTCACCGGGGAGCTGTTTTTT	CASSARDRGLTGELFF
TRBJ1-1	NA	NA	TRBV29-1	TGCAGCACGTCAGGAGCCACGAACACTGAAGCTTTCTTT	CSTSGATNTEAFF
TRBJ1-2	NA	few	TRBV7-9	TGTGCCAGCAGAACTTTACATGGTGGCTACACCTTC	CASRTLHGGYTF
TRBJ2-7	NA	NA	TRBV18	TGTGCCAGCTCACCACAGGCAGGGTCTAGAAACGAGCAGTACTTC	CASSPQAGSRNEQYF
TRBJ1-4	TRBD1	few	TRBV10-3	TGTGCCACAAGTTCTTATCAGGGGGTGGCTAATGAAAAACTGTTTTTT	CATSSYQGVANEKLFF
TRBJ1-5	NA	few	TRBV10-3	TGTGCCATCAGTGCGGCGGACCGGGGGAGCAATCAGCCCCAGCATTTT	CAISAADRGSNQPQHF
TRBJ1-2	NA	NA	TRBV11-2	TGTGCCAGCAGCTCCACAGGGTACTATGGCTACACCTTC	CASSSTGYYGYTF
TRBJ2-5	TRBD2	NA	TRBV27	TGTGCCAGCAGTTCCCTAGCGGGAGGGAGCGAGACCCAGTACTTC	CASSSLAGGSETQYF
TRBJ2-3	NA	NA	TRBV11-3	TGTGCCAGCAGCTTAGGGGGAGTCCGCACAGATACGCAGTATTTT	CASSLGGVRTDTQYF
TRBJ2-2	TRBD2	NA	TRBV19	TGTGCCAGTACCCCGTGGAGCGGGAAGGGAGGGGAGCTGTTTTTT	CASTPWSGKGGELFF
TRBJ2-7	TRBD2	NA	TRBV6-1	TGTGCCAGCAGTGGAACACTAGCGGGGGGCCGCTACGAGCAGTACTTC	CASSGTLAGGRYEQYF
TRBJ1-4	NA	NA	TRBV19	TGTGCCAGTAGTATTAACAGGGTTGAAAAACTGTTTTTT	CASSINRVEKLFF
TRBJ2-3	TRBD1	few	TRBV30	TGTGCCTGGGACAGGGATACCGGTGCAGATACGCAGTATTTT	CAWDRDTGADTQYF
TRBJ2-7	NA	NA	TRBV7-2	TGTGCCAGCAGCTTAGCTTTTGGCCTTCCCTACGAGCAGTACTTC	CASSLAFGLPYEQYF
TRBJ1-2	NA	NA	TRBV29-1	TGCAGCGTTGACACCGGAGCTCCCGAAGGCTACACCTTC	CSVDTGAPEGYTF
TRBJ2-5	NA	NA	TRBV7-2	TGTGCCAGCAGCCCCGGGACCACCCAAGAGACCCAGTACTTC	CASSPGTTQETQYF
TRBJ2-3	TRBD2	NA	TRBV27	TGTGCCAGCTCGCCCTTTGAGGCGGGAGGCCAAGATACGCAGTATTTT	CASSPFEAGGQDTQYF
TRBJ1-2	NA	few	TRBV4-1	TGCGCCAGCAGCCAACGGTCAGGGGTGGGGTATGGCTACACCTTC	CASSQRSGVGYGYTF
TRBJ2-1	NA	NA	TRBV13	TGTGCCAGCAGCTTGAGGGCGGGCCATGAGCAGTTCTTC	CASSLRAGHEQFF
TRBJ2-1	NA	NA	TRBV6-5	TGTGCCAGCGAAAATCGGGACACCTACAATGAGCAGTTCTTC	CASENRDTYNEQFF